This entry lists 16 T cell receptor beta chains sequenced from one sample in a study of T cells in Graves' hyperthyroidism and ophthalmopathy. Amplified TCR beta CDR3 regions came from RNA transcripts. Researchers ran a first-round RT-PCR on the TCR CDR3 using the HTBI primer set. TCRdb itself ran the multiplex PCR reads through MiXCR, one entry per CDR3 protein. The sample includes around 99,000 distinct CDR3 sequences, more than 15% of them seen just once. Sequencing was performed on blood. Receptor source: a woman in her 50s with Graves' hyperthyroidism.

CDR3 DNA sequence: TGTGCCAGCAGCTTAGACGGGGACTCTGGAAACACCATATATTTT. It translates to CASSLDGDSGNTIYF. The V gene is TRBV5-4, the J gene TRBJ1-3; D is undetermined. The CDR3 is made up of 15 amino acids. V lost 2 bases, J lost 0 bases, and 9 bases lay in between. Germline V CDR1 and CDR2: SGHNT, YYREEE (reference sequence). Using reference TRBV5-4 and TRBJ1-3 for the parts outside the CDR3, the full variable domain is ETGVTQSPTHLIKTRGQQVTLRCSSQSGHNTVSWYQQALGQGPQFIFQYYREEENGRGNFPPRFSGLQFPNYSSELNVNALELDDSALYLCASSLDGDSGNTIYFGEGSWLTVV.

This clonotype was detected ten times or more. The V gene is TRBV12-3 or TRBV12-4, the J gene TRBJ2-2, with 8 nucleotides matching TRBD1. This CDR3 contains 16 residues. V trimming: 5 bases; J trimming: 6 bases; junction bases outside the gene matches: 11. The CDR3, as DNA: TGTGCCAGCAGTGAGGACAGGGTTCTTACTCCCGGGGAGCTGTTTTTT. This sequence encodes CASSEDRVLTPGELFF.

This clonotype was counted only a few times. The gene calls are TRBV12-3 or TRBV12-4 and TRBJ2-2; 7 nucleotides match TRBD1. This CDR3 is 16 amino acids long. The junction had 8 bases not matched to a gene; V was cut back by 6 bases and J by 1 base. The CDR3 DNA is TGTGCCAGCAGCACCAACAACAGGGGGAACACCGGGGAGCTGTTTTTT. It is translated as CASSTNNRGNTGELFF.

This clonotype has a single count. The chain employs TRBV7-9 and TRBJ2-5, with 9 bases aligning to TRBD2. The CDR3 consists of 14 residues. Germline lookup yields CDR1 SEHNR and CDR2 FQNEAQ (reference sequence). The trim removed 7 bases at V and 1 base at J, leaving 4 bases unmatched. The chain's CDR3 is CASTTAGGQETQYF. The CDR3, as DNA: TGTGCCAGCACAACAGCGGGGGGCCAAGAGACCCAGTACTTC.

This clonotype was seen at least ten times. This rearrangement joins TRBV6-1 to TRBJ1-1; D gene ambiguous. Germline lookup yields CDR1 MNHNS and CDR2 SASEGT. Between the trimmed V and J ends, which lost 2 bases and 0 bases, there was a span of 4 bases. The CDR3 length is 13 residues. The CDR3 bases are TGTGCCAGCAGTGAAACCCTGAACACTGAAGCTTTCTTT. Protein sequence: CASSETLNTEAFF.

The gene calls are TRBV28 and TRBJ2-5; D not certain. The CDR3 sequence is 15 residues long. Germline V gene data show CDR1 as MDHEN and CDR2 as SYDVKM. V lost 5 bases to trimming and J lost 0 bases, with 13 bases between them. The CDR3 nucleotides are TGTGCCAGCAGTGACTGGGTGGAGTACCAAGAGACCCAGTACTTC. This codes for CASSDWVEYQETQYF.

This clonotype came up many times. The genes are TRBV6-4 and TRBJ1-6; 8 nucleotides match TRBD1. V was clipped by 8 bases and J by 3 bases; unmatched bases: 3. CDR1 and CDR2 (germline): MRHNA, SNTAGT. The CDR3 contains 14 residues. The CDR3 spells CASSDRGYNSPLHF. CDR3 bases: TGTGCCAGCTCCGACAGGGGCTATAATTCACCCCTCCACTTT.

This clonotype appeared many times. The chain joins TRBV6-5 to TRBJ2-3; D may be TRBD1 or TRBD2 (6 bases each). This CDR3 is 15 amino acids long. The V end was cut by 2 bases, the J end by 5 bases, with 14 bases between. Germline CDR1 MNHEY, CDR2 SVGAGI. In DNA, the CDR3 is TGTGCCAGCAGTTACGGGGGCGCGGGGATAGATACGCAGTATTTT. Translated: CASSYGGAGIDTQYF.

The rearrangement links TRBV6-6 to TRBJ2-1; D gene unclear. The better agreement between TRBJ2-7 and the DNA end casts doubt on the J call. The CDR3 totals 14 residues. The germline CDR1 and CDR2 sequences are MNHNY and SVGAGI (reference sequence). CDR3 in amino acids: CASSYSSSYNEQYV. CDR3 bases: TGTGCCAGCAGTTACTCGAGCTCCTACAATGAGCAGTACGTC.

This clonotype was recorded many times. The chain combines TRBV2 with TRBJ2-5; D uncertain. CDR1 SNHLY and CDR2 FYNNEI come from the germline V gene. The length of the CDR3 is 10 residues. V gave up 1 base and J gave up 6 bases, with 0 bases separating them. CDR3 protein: CASSEETQYF. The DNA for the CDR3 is TGTGCCAGCAGTGAAGAGACCCAGTACTTC.

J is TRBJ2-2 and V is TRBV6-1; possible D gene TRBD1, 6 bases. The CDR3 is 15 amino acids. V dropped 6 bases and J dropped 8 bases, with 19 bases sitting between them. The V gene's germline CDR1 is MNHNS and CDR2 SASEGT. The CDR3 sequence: CASRIGQSGLGELFF. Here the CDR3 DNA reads TGTGCCAGCAGGATTGGACAGTCCGGCCTTGGGGAGCTGTTTTTT.

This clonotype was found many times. CDR3 amino acids: CASNRGLYTEAFF. The CDR3 DNA follows: TGTGCCAGCAATAGGGGGCTATACACTGAAGCTTTCTTT. This chain joins TRBV2 and TRBJ1-1; 7 bases are a match to TRBD1. The germline gives CDR1 SNHLY, CDR2 FYNNEI. The length of the CDR3 is 13 residues. Trimming removed 7 bases from V and 3 bases from J; junction bases left unmatched: 5.

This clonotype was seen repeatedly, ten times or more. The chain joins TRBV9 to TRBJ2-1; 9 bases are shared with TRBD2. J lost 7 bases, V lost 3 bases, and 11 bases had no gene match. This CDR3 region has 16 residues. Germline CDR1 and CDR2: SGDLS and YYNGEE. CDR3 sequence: CASSALVAGAGNEQFF. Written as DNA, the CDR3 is TGTGCCAGCAGCGCGTTAGTAGCGGGAGCTGGAAATGAGCAGTTCTTC.

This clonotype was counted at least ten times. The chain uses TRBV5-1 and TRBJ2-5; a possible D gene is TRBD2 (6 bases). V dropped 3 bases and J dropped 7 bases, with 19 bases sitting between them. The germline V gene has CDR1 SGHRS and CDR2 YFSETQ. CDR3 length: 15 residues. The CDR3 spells CASSSWTNVAGTQYF. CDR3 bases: TGCGCCAGCAGCTCCTGGACTAATGTGGCGGGGACCCAGTACTTC.

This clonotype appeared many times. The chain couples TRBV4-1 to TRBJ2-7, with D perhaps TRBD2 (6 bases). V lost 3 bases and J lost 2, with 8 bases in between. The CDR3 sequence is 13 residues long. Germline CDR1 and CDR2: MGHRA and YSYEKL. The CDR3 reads CASSHAGPYEQYF. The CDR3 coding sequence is TGCGCCAGCAGCCACGCGGGACCCTACGAGCAGTACTTC.

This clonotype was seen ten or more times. The CDR3 DNA reads as TGCGCCAGCAGCTTAGAAGGTGGCTACACCTTC. It specifies CASSLEGGYTF. This sequence joins TRBV5-1 and TRBJ1-2; no reliable D call. V was shortened by 2 bases and J by 7 bases, with 6 bases between the two germline ends. From germline, CDR1 is SGHRS and CDR2 YFSETQ. The CDR3 length is 11 residues.